These 19 T cell receptor beta chains originate from one sample sequenced in a study of control samples from healthy donors and cancer patients (dated by TCRdb to 2018 to 2020). Preparation of the library involved the immunoSEQ multiplex PCR assay. This is the immuneACCESS table as TCRdb keeps it, with only in-frame sequences that have V and J called. A part of the clones is gone; compared with another copy, unresolved V genes explain less than half, and the rest is unexplained. For this sample there are hundreds of thousands of clones; around nine tenths appear just once. The ten biggest clones cover around 6.4% of the sample. Sequenced: PBMCs. Receptors originate from a man aged 40-55 years with head and neck cancer.

CDR3 nucleotide sequence: TGTGCCAGCAGTTTGGCGGGCCTCTTCGCCTACGAGCAGTACTTC. Its protein is CASSLAGLFAYEQYF. The V and J genes are TRBV28 and TRBJ2-7, with D possibly TRBD2 on 5 matching bases. Germline loops: CDR1 MDHEN, CDR2 SYDVKM. The CDR3 spans 15 residues. V lost 3 bases, J lost 2 bases, and 14 bases lay in between.

This chain uses TRBV27 with TRBJ2-7, with 7 bases fitting TRBD1. CDR3 size: 15 residues. Germline assignment: CDR1 MNHEY and CDR2 SMNVEV (reference sequence). The ends lost 2 bases at V and 3 bases at J; junction bases unmatched: 7. The CDR3 DNA sequence: TGTGCCAGCAGTTTACGTGGTCAGGGGGACTACGAGCAGTACTTC. Translated, it gives CASSLRGQGDYEQYF.

The chain carries TRBV10-3 and TRBJ1-1; a weak D match, TRBD1 (5 bases). This CDR3 has 14 residues. Germline CDR1 and CDR2: ENHRY and SYGVKD. V lost 10 bases to trimming and J lost 5 bases, with 20 bases between them. The CDR3 region is CATTVEDLLTEAFF. The CDR3 DNA reads TGTGCCACGACAGTGGAAGATCTGTTGACTGAAGCTTTCTTT.

The chain uses TRBV6-5 and TRBJ1-5; unclear D gene. This CDR3 has 15 residues. V lost 8 bases and J 0 bases, leaving 14 bases between the germline ends. The germline CDR1 and CDR2 sequences are MNHEY and SVGAGI. Here the CDR3 DNA reads TGTGCCAGCCGGTATACACCCGATAGCAATCAGCCCCAGCATTTT. This gives the protein CASRYTPDSNQPQHF.

This rearrangement joins TRBV19 to TRBJ2-2; 9 bases are shared with TRBD1. The V segment lost 5 bases and the J segment 1 base; nucleotides outside the gene matches: 2. Looked up from germline, CDR1 is LNHDA and CDR2 is SQIVND (reference sequence). This CDR3 has 15 amino acids. The CDR3 reads CASSLGQGNTGELFF. In DNA, the CDR3 is TGTGCCAGTAGTTTGGGACAGGGGAACACCGGGGAGCTGTTTTTT.

This sequence joins TRBV5-4 and TRBJ2-7, with 8 positions matching TRBD1. Germline CDR1 is SGHNT and CDR2 is YYREEE (reference sequence). J lost 4 bases, V lost 4 bases, and 7 bases had no gene match. This CDR3 region has 14 residues. CDR3 nucleotide sequence: TGTGCCAGCAGCCCGAAGGACAGGGAGTACGAGCAGTACTTC. Its translation: CASSPKDREYEQYF.

The DNA of the CDR3 is TGTGCCAGCAGTGCCCAAGTACACAATGATAATTCACCCCTCCACTTT. Translated: CASSAQVHNDNSPLHF. V is TRBV6-1 and J is TRBJ1-6; the D is unclear. The V end lost 4 bases, the J end lost 5 bases, and 15 bases lay between the germline ends. Per the germline V gene, CDR1 is MNHNS and CDR2 is SASEGT. CDR3 length: 16 amino acids.

This sequence joins TRBV25-1 and TRBJ2-6; TRBD2 aligns across 12 bases. Trimming took 4 bases from V and 0 from J; bases not matched to a gene: 4. The CDR3 contains 18 residues. Germline lookup yields CDR1 MGHDK and CDR2 SYGVNS. Here the CDR3 reads CASSGTSGKSSGANVLTF. CDR3 DNA sequence: TGTGCCAGCAGTGGGACTAGCGGGAAGAGCTCTGGGGCCAACGTCCTGACTTTC.

V gene TRBV5-6 combines with J gene TRBJ2-2, with no clear D. The germline CDR1 and CDR2 sequences are SGHDT and YYEEEE. V was clipped by 1 base and J by 4 bases, with 8 bases between them. This CDR3 is built from 14 residues. The CDR3 coding sequence is TGTGCCAGCAGCTTGCCCGAACCCACCGGGGAGCTGTTTTTT. Translated: CASSLPEPTGELFF.

V and J are TRBV18 and TRBJ2-7; D remains ambiguous. Germline assignment: CDR1 KGHSH and CDR2 LQKENI. Trimming shortened V by 1 base and J by 5 bases, and 9 bases separated the two germline ends. This CDR3 region has 13 residues. CDR3: CASSPRLGDEQYF. The CDR3 DNA reads TGTGCCAGCTCACCACGCTTAGGAGACGAGCAGTACTTC.

The chain carries TRBV27 and TRBJ1-5, with no clear D. Trimming left V 0 bases short and J 6 bases short, with 12 bases between. The CDR3 length is 15 residues. Germline V gene data show CDR1 as MNHEY and CDR2 as SMNVEV (reference sequence). CDR3 DNA sequence: TGTGCCAGCAGTTTATCACGTGGGTTTGGTCAGCCCCAGCATTTT. It specifies CASSLSRGFGQPQHF.

The chain has TRBV7-9 and TRBJ1-1; perhaps TRBD1 as D (6 bases). CDR1 SEHNR and CDR2 FQNEAQ come from the germline V gene (reference sequence). The CDR3 has 15 amino acids. The ends were cut back, 3 bases at V and 3 bases at J, with 14 bases in the middle. The CDR3 reads CASSFRDILYTEAFF. The CDR3 DNA reads as TGTGCCAGCAGCTTCCGGGACATCCTTTACACTGAAGCTTTCTTT.

The chain couples TRBV6-5 to TRBJ1-2, with 9 bases matching TRBD1. V shed 4 bases, J shed 10 bases, and the junction held 4 bases outside the gene matches. The germline gives CDR1 MNHEY, CDR2 SVGAGI. CDR3 size: 12 residues. For the CDR3, the DNA is TGTGCCAGCAGTTCGCGGACAGGGGACTACACCTTC. Amino acid sequence: CASSSRTGDYTF.

The V call is TRBV23-1, the J call TRBJ1-6; D not certain. TRBV23-1 falls under the ORF class, with uncertain function. With 0 bases removed from V and 7 bases from J, the gap between germline ends came to 4 bases. CDR3 length equals 13 residues. CDR3 in amino acids: CASSQSPNSPLHF. CDR3 nucleotide sequence: TGCGCCAGCAGTCAATCTCCGAATTCACCCCTCCACTTT.

V gene TRBV19 combines with J gene TRBJ2-7; TRBD1 agrees at 7 bases. CDR3 length: 15 amino acids. Germline V gene sequence: CDR1 LNHDA, CDR2 SQIVND (reference sequence). After removal of 3 bases from V and 0 bases from J, the junction contained 5 bases not matched to a gene. CDR3 sequence reads: CASSISGQLSYEQYF. The CDR3 coding sequence is TGTGCCAGTAGTATCTCGGGACAGCTCTCCTACGAGCAGTACTTC.

This chain joins TRBV6-1 and TRBJ1-1; 7 positions agree with TRBD1. The CDR3 has 15 amino acids. The V segment lost 3 bases and the J segment 8 bases; nucleotides outside the gene matches: 12. In germline, CDR1 is MNHNS, CDR2 SASEGT. The CDR3 DNA sequence: TGTGCCAGCAGTGACAGGACAGGCGGCTCCCAAGAAGCTTTCTTT. Its protein is CASSDRTGGSQEAFF.

This sequence joins TRBV10-3 and TRBJ2-3; 10 bases fit TRBD2. The CDR3 consists of 15 residues. The germline gives CDR1 ENHRY, CDR2 SYGVKD. The ends lost 11 bases at V and 0 bases at J; junction bases unmatched: 8. CDR3 DNA: TGTGCCTTCGGGACTAGCGAGGGCAGCACAGATACGCAGTATTTT. This translates into CAFGTSEGSTDTQYF.

The chain recombines TRBV5-1 with TRBJ2-7, with 10 bases identical to TRBD1. Germline loops: CDR1 SGHRS, CDR2 YFSETQ. This CDR3 has 15 residues. Trimming at V came to 0 bases and at J to 5 bases, leaving 5 bases not matched to a gene. The CDR3 region has the DNA TGCGCCAGCAGCTTGGCGGGACAGGGGAACCACGAGCAGTACTTC. Translated, it gives CASSLAGQGNHEQYF.

The chain carries TRBV2 and TRBJ1-5; tentatively, D is TRBD1 (5 bases). The CDR3 extends over 14 amino acids. Germline CDR1 and CDR2: SNHLY and FYNNEI. V lost 4 bases and J 5 bases, leaving 12 bases between the germline ends. CDR3 sequence (DNA): TGTGCCAGCAGTGCCGAGTCGGGGGATCAGCCCCAGCATTTT. This translates into CASSAESGDQPQHF.